This is a list of T cell receptor beta chains from one sample in a study of T cells in Graves' hyperthyroidism and ophthalmopathy. TCRdb passed the multiplex PCR reads through MiXCR, listing each CDR3 protein once. The sample lists 300,000 to 450,000 distinct CDR3 sequences; less than 15% were seen once. The sequenced sample consisted of blood. These TCRs come from a man between 25 and 39 years old with Graves' hyperthyroidism that later progressed to Graves' ophthalmopathy. Both conserved end residues are part of each CDR3. A D gene is named only where the DNA matches it firmly. Only part of the rows carry a size: once, few, many, or a class if the clone is expanded.

v_gene: TRBV27
abundance: .
j_gene: TRBJ2-1
d_gene: .
CDR3nt: TGTGCCAGCAGTATAACAGGGTTCAATGAGCAGTTCTTC
CDR3aa: CASSITGFNEQFF

v_gene: TRBV28
abundance: many
j_gene: TRBJ2-3
d_gene: .
CDR3nt: TGTGCCAGCAGCCCCACAGATACGCAGTATTTT
CDR3aa: CASSPTDTQYF

v_gene: TRBV20-1
abundance: many
j_gene: TRBJ2-7
d_gene: .
CDR3nt: TGCAGTGCTGTGCAGTTGAGGCGGGTAGGCGAGCAGTACTTC
CDR3aa: CSAVQLRRVGEQYF

v_gene: TRBV4-2
abundance: .
j_gene: TRBJ1-3
d_gene: .
CDR3nt: TGTGCCAGCAGCCAAGAGTTTACCGGGCCTGGAAACACCATATATTTT
CDR3aa: CASSQEFTGPGNTIYF

v_gene: TRBV27
abundance: once
j_gene: TRBJ2-2
d_gene: .
CDR3nt: TGTGCCAGAATTCTGGGGGGGGCCTCGAACACCGGGGAGCTGTTTTTT
CDR3aa: CARILGGASNTGELFF

v_gene: TRBV7-8
abundance: many
j_gene: TRBJ2-1
d_gene: .
CDR3nt: TGTGCCAGCAGCCGTATCGAGGGGGATGAGCAGTTCTTC
CDR3aa: CASSRIEGDEQFF

v_gene: TRBV28
abundance: .
j_gene: TRBJ1-4
d_gene: .
CDR3nt: TGTGCCAGCTCCTCCGGGACGGGTAATGAAAAACTGTTTTTT
CDR3aa: CASSSGTGNEKLFF

v_gene: TRBV2
abundance: few
j_gene: TRBJ2-7
d_gene: .
CDR3nt: TGTGCCAGCAGTGAGTTCCAGGGTGGTTACGAGCAGTACTTC
CDR3aa: CASSEFQGGYEQYF

v_gene: TRBV5-6
abundance: few
j_gene: TRBJ1-3
d_gene: TRBD1
CDR3nt: TGTGCCAGCAGCGGGACAGGGGGGTATCCTGGAAACACCATATATTTT
CDR3aa: CASSGTGGYPGNTIYF

v_gene: TRBV6-1
abundance: many
j_gene: TRBJ1-1
d_gene: TRBD1
CDR3nt: TGTGCCAGCAGCCCTGACAGGGGGCGAGTTTTCACTGAAGCTTTCTTT
CDR3aa: CASSPDRGRVFTEAFF

v_gene: TRBV28
abundance: few
j_gene: TRBJ1-5
d_gene: .
CDR3nt: TGTGCCAGCTGTGGGACAATTAGCAATCAGCCCCAGCATTTT
CDR3aa: CASCGTISNQPQHF

v_gene: TRBV7-8
abundance: few
j_gene: TRBJ1-5
d_gene: .
CDR3nt: TGTGCCAGCAGCCTCGGACGTCTCGCGGGCAATCAGCCCCAGCATTTT
CDR3aa: CASSLGRLAGNQPQHF

v_gene: TRBV5-1
abundance: .
j_gene: TRBJ1-2
d_gene: TRBD1
CDR3nt: TGCGCCAGCAGCATGGATGGACAGGGACCCTACTATGGCTACACCTTC
CDR3aa: CASSMDGQGPYYGYTF

v_gene: TRBV30
abundance: few
j_gene: TRBJ2-3
d_gene: .
CDR3nt: TGTGCCTGGATAGGGGCCACAGATACGCAGTATTTT
CDR3aa: CAWIGATDTQYF

v_gene: TRBV10-3
abundance: many
j_gene: TRBJ2-2
d_gene: .
CDR3nt: TGTGCCATCAGTGAGCGAGAAGACACCGGGGAGCTGTTTTTT
CDR3aa: CAISEREDTGELFF